This T cell receptor beta chain emerged from a study of blood T cells in healthy people across ages. Regarding the study as a whole: Long-lived and aged donors differed, with more naive CD4+ cells and higher diversity in the long-lived.

Comments on this clonotype: Its specificity is not known.

Alongside a J-beta primer mix, a sample-barcoded 5' primer served in a second PCR lasting roughly 6 to 11 cycles. All cDNA molecules were each tagged by a template-switch adaptor with 12 random nucleotides. CDR3-containing paired-end reads numbered at least 2.5 million in each sample. TCRdb recomputed calls from the 5' RACE reads with MiXCR, one row per CDR3 protein. Of 1.5 million to 2 million distinct CDR3 sequences in the sample, just under 50% were seen once. Sequenced sample: blood. This clonotype was sampled from a woman aged 40 to 49 in good health.

As DNA, the CDR3 is TGTGCCAGCAGCCCCCGGGACAGGCTCTCTGGGGCCAACGTCCTGACTTTC. Translated: CASSPRDRLSGANVLTF. V and J are TRBV27 and TRBJ2-6; 8 nucleotides match TRBD1. The V gene end was trimmed by 6 bases and the J gene end by 0 bases; junction bases not matched to a gene: 7. Germline V lookup: CDR1 MNHEY, CDR2 SMNVEV (reference sequence). The CDR3 length is 17 residues.